Each of the 4 T cell receptor beta chains below was sequenced from the same sample in a study of OX40 agonist ivuxolimab in advanced cancers. This table comes from immunoSEQ multiplex PCR, and its TCRdb copy is limited to in-frame clones, with some not included. The repertoire holds about 110,000 clones, approximately 90% seen once, with roughly 0.61% in the top ten. This material consisted of CD4+ or CD8+ T cells sorted from blood, taken in a trial of the OX40 agonist ivuxolimab. These receptors all come from an adult with an advanced solid tumor such as melanoma, head and neck, liver or kidney cancer.

This clone was detected only once. This chain uses TRBV11-2 with TRBJ1-4; D remains ambiguous. This CDR3 contains 14 residues. Germline assignment: CDR1 SGHAT and CDR2 FQNNGV. Trimming took 5 bases from V and 8 from J, leaving 15 bases between them. In DNA, the CDR3 is TGTGCCAGCAGCCCGGCCGCGACGGTCGAAAAACTGTTTTTT. Its protein product is CASSPAATVEKLFF.

The J gene is TRBJ2-7, the V gene TRBV4-2; the D gene is possibly TRBD1 (5 bases). Trimming removed 4 bases from V and 5 bases from J, with 12 bases in between. The CDR3 has 13 amino acids. Germline V CDR1 and CDR2: LGHNA, YNFKEQ. The CDR3 DNA follows: TGTGCCAGCAGCCCTTTGTCCAGGGACGAGCAGTACTTC. It yields the protein CASSPLSRDEQYF.

The count of this clone is one. For the CDR3, the DNA is TGTGCCAGTAGCGGACAGGCCACTGAAGCTTTCTTT. Translating gives CASSGQATEAFF. The chain carries TRBV19 and TRBJ1-1, with 7 bases identical to TRBD1. The CDR3 loop spans 12 amino acids. Germline CDR1 and CDR2: LNHDA and SQIVND (reference sequence). The V segment lost 6 bases and the J segment 4 bases; nucleotides outside the gene matches: 2.

The rearrangement links TRBV9 to TRBJ2-1; 9 bases match TRBD2. CDR3 length equals 18 residues. Losses at the gene ends were 0 bases for V and 0 bases for J; bases not matched to a gene: 7. Germline V gene lookup returns CDR1 SGDLS and CDR2 YYNGEE. The CDR3 region has the DNA TGTGCCAGCAGCGTAGGCAGTAGCGGGAGTAGCTCCTACAATGAGCAGTTCTTC. Translation: CASSVGSSGSSSYNEQFF.